The 13 T cell receptor beta chains listed next were all sequenced from one sample in a study of Tregs in tolerant kidney transplant recipients. Clones were sequenced by immunoSEQ multiplex PCR, and TCRdb holds only the in-frame ones, with some missing. The table includes over 60,000 clones, 95% to 98% detected once. Specimen: CD4+ T cells from blood, collected before the transplant. These receptors came from a human donor who received a combined kidney and bone marrow transplant.

DNA of the CDR3: TGTGCCAGCACCCCCGGACGGGGTCGAGAGACCCAGTACTTC. Amino acid sequence: CASTPGRGRETQYF. The V gene is TRBV7-2, the J gene TRBJ2-5; possible D gene TRBD2, 5 bases. Between the trimmed V and J ends, which lost 7 bases and 4 bases, there was a span of 16 bases. The CDR3 has 14 residues. Germline CDR1 SGHTA, CDR2 FQGNSA.

This clone was detected only once. The chain employs TRBV5-1 and TRBJ1-1; 9 nucleotides match TRBD1. This CDR3 spans 15 amino acids. CDR1 is SGHRS and CDR2 is YFSETQ in the germline V gene. J gave up 6 bases and V 5 bases, and 11 bases lay outside the gene matches. CDR3 residues: CASRRNPGQGPEAFF. Written as DNA, the CDR3 is TGCGCCAGCAGGCGAAACCCGGGACAGGGCCCTGAAGCTTTCTTT.

CDR3 in DNA: TGTGCCAGCAGTTTAGCGGGGGACAATGAGCAGTTCTTC. It translates to CASSLAGDNEQFF. V and J are TRBV28 and TRBJ2-1; 7 bases map to TRBD2. The CDR3 extends over 13 amino acids. Germline V CDR1 and CDR2: MDHEN, SYDVKM. Trimming took 2 bases from V and 5 from J; bases not matched to a gene: 0. Full variable domain (outside the CDR3, taken from reference TRBV28 and TRBJ2-1): DVKVTQSSRYLVKRTGEKVFLECVQDMDHENMFWYRQDPGLGLRLIYFSYDVKMKEKGDIPEGYSVSREKKERFSLILESASTNQTSMYLCASSLAGDNEQFFGPGTRLTVL.

The V call is TRBV6-5, the J call TRBJ2-3, with a tentative D call TRBD1 (6 bases). The CDR3 is 15 residues long. The germline V gene encodes CDR1 MNHEY and CDR2 SVGAGI. V lost 5 bases and J 6 bases, leaving 18 bases between the germline ends. The CDR3 region is CASSKYRAAGDTQYF. CDR3 in DNA: TGTGCCAGCAGTAAATACAGGGCTGCAGGGGATACGCAGTATTTT.

The chain is built from TRBV19 and TRBJ2-3, with TRBD2 matching over 7 bases. The germline CDR1 and CDR2 sequences are LNHDA and SQIVND (reference sequence). The CDR3 totals 17 residues. Unmatched junction bases numbered 12, after V lost 0 bases and J lost 6 bases. CDR3 DNA sequence: TGTGCCAGTAGTATAGATTTTTTGCGGGGGAACTTGGATACGCAGTATTTT. As protein: CASSIDFLRGNLDTQYF.

A single count supports this clone. The gene calls are TRBV2 and TRBJ1-6; 9 bases are shared with TRBD1. Germline V CDR1 and CDR2: SNHLY, FYNNEI. V lost 4 bases, J lost 7 bases, and 8 bases stayed unmatched. This CDR3 has 16 amino acids. CDR3 in amino acids: CASSGTGGAGNSPLHF. The CDR3 DNA follows: TGTGCCAGCAGTGGAACAGGGGGCGCAGGGAATTCACCCCTCCACTTT.

This chain links TRBV5-1 with TRBJ2-2; 10 nucleotides match TRBD2. V dropped 1 base and J dropped 9; count of bases not matched to a gene: 9. The CDR3 runs 16 residues. The germline gives CDR1 SGHRS, CDR2 YFSETQ. The CDR3 is CASSLSSGSFFRELFF. The CDR3 DNA sequence: TGCGCCAGCAGCTTGTCTAGCGGGAGTTTTTTCCGGGAGCTGTTTTTT.

The chain carries TRBV10-3 and TRBJ1-5; no definite D call. Germline values: CDR1 ENHRY, CDR2 SYGVKD. V was pared by 0 bases and J by 7 bases, with 13 bases between. This CDR3 is built from 15 residues. CDR3 nucleotides: TGTGCCATCAGTGAGTCGAACGTCGAGAGACAGCCCCAGCATTTT. Its protein is CAISESNVERQPQHF.

The gene calls are TRBV7-6 and TRBJ2-7; 10 nucleotides agree with TRBD1. From germline, CDR1 is SGHVS and CDR2 FNYEAQ. V lost 5 bases to trimming and J lost 6 bases; unmatched junction nucleotides: 10. This CDR3 region has 15 residues. The CDR3 nucleotides are TGTGCCAGCAGCCGGGACAGGGGCGAAGCAGGCGAGCAGTACTTC. Residues: CASSRDRGEAGEQYF. The full variable domain, rest sourced from reference TRBV7-6 and TRBJ2-7, is GAGVSQSPRYKVTKRGQDVALRCDPISGHVSLYWYRQALGQGPEFLTYFNYEAQQDKSGLPNDRFSAERPEGSISTLTIQRTEQRDSAMYRCASSRDRGEAGEQYFGPGTRLTVT.

The chain couples TRBV5-1 to TRBJ2-1; TRBD1 might be the D (5 bases). Trimming removed 4 bases from V and 6 bases from J, with 14 bases in between. CDR1 and CDR2 (germline): SGHRS, YFSETQ. This CDR3 is 14 amino acids long. CDR3 in DNA: TGCGCCAGCAGCCCTGGACAAAAAGGCAATGAGCAGTTCTTC. This codes for CASSPGQKGNEQFF.

The V gene is TRBV18, the J gene TRBJ1-5; D gene unclear. V shed 1 base and J shed 6 bases, with 7 bases lying between them. The CDR3 consists of 13 residues. Per germline, CDR1 KGHSH and CDR2 LQKENI. For the CDR3, the DNA is TGTGCCAGCTCACCACAGGGAGGTCAGCCCCAGCATTTT. Residues: CASSPQGGQPQHF.

The V call is TRBV19, the J call TRBJ1-5, with D possibly TRBD1 on 6 matching bases. Looked up from germline, CDR1 is LNHDA and CDR2 is SQIVND (reference sequence). This CDR3 has 15 amino acids. V was pared by 1 base and J by 3 bases, with 10 bases between. The CDR3 DNA reads TGTGCCAGTAGTATAGCCCGGGACATCAATCAGCCCCAGCATTTT. Amino acids: CASSIARDINQPQHF. Full variable domain (rest looked up from reference TRBV19 and TRBJ1-5): DGGITQSPKYLFRKEGQNVTLSCEQNLNHDAMYWYRQDPGQGLRLIYYSQIVNDFQKGDIAEGYSVSREKKESFPLTVTSAQKNPTAFYLCASSIARDINQPQHFGDGTRLSIL.

The V gene is TRBV4-3, the J gene TRBJ1-5, with D unresolved. V was clipped by 4 bases and J by 2 bases, with 12 bases between them. Germline V gene lookup returns CDR1 LGHNA and CDR2 YSLEER. This CDR3 comprises 15 residues. The CDR3 here is CASSPRLSGNQPQHF. The CDR3 DNA reads TGCGCCAGCAGCCCTCGACTGTCCGGCAATCAGCCCCAGCATTTT.